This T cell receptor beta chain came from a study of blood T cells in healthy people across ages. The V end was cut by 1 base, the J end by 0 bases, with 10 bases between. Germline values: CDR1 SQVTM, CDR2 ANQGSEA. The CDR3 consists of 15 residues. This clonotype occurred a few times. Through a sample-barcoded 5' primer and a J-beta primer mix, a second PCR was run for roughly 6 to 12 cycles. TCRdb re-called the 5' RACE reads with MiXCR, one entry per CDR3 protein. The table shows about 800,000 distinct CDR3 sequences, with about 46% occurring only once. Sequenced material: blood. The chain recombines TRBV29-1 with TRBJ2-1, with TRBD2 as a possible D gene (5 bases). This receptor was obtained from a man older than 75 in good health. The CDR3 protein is CSVEAERSSYNEQFF. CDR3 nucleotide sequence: TGCAGCGTTGAAGCGGAGCGGAGCTCCTACAATGAGCAGTTCTTC.